A single sample gave rise to the 20 T cell receptor beta chains below, sequenced in a study of blood T cell repertoires in COVID-19. Repertoires were generated with immunoSEQ multiplex PCR, while TCRdb's copy carries only in-frame clones and drops some. The data hold roughly 380,000 clones, with about 91% observed a single time. The specimen was peripheral blood. Every receptor here comes from a woman in her thirties or forties with COVID-19, enrolled during active disease.

This chain uses TRBV12-3 or TRBV12-4 with TRBJ2-7, with D perhaps matching TRBD2 (6 bases). The CDR3 is 13 amino acids. Trimming removed 6 bases at V and 3 bases at J, with 12 bases between. CDR3 sequence reads: CASSWGLFYEQYF. CDR3 sequence (DNA): TGTGCCAGCAGCTGGGGACTTTTCTACGAGCAGTACTTC.

The chain joins TRBV28 to TRBJ1-4, with a weak D call TRBD1 (6 bases). The V end was cut by 10 bases, the J end by 8 bases, with 17 bases between. This CDR3 region has 13 residues. From germline, CDR1 is MDHEN and CDR2 SYDVKM. The CDR3 sequence is CATAEGTYEKLFF. The CDR3 DNA sequence: TGTGCCACCGCCGAGGGGACATACGAAAAACTGTTTTTT.

This clone was recorded a few times. The rearrangement joins TRBV3-1 (or the pseudogene TRBV3-2) to TRBJ2-7, with D perhaps TRBD1 (6 bases). V lost 4 bases and J lost 4, with 17 bases in between. Germline assignment: CDR1 LGHDT and CDR2 YNNKEL (reference sequence). The CDR3 spans 15 residues. This CDR3 is CASSLSDGTPYEQYF. Written as DNA, the CDR3 is TGTGCCAGCAGCCTAAGTGACGGGACACCTTACGAGCAGTACTTC.

J is TRBJ2-5 and V is TRBV5-4; 8 nucleotides agree with TRBD2. Germline CDR1 reads SGHNT; CDR2 reads YYREEE (reference sequence). This CDR3 comprises 14 residues. With 2 bases clipped from V and 5 bases from J, the junction kept 5 bases outside the gene matches. This chain's CDR3 is CASSFGGRMETQYF. DNA for the CDR3: TGTGCCAGCAGCTTTGGCGGGAGGATGGAGACCCAGTACTTC.

This sequence joins TRBV5-1 and TRBJ2-3, with D perhaps TRBD2 (6 bases). The V gene lost 7 bases and the J gene lost 2 bases, with 11 bases spanning the gap. The CDR3 spans 13 residues. CDR1 and CDR2 (germline): SGHRS, YFSETQ. The CDR3 loop is CASLAGSTDTQYF. In DNA, the CDR3 is TGCGCCAGCCTTGCGGGATCCACAGATACGCAGTATTTT.

The chain links TRBV7-2 to TRBJ2-1, with D possibly being TRBD1 (7 bases). CDR1 is SGHTA, CDR2 FQGNSA, per germline. The CDR3 spans 13 residues. Between the trimmed V and J ends, which lost 1 base and 15 bases, there was a span of 16 bases. In DNA form, the CDR3 reads TGTGCCAGCAGCTTAGTATTTGCAGGGGGGCCGTTCTTC. This encodes CASSLVFAGGPFF.

The V gene is TRBV5-6, the J gene TRBJ2-2; tentative D call: TRBD1 (6 bases). This CDR3 contains 14 residues. The V and J ends lost 1 base and 6 bases respectively, with 10 bases between them. CDR1 and CDR2 (germline): SGHDT, YYEEEE. CDR3 residues: CASSLTQGAGELFF. CDR3 bases: TGTGCCAGCAGCTTGACACAGGGAGCCGGGGAGCTGTTTTTT. Complete variable domain (other parts from reference TRBV5-6 and TRBJ2-2): DAGVTQSPTHLIKTRGQQVTLRCSPKSGHDTVSWYQQALGQGPQFIFQYYEEEERQRGNFPDRFSGHQFPNYSSELNVNALLLGDSALYLCASSLTQGAGELFFGEGSRLTVL.

A note on this clone: Other nucleotide sequences from this sample produce the same CDR3. The gene calls are TRBV28 and TRBJ2-7; TRBD1 is a possible D gene (6 bases). Looked up from germline, CDR1 is MDHEN and CDR2 is SYDVKM. Trimming stripped 6 bases from V and 6 bases from J, with 12 bases between. The CDR3 is 12 amino acids. DNA of the CDR3: TGTGCCAGCAGCTCCCTAGGGGGCGAGCAGTACTTC. It yields the protein CASSSLGGEQYF.

V usage is TRBV6-2 or TRBV6-3 and J usage is TRBJ1-2; D is unresolved. The germline CDR1 and CDR2 sequences are MNHEY and SVGEGT. Trimming removed 2 bases from V and 4 bases from J, with 11 bases in between. This CDR3 region has 14 residues. CDR3 nucleotides: TGTGCCAGCAGTTACCTCCCGTTGGCCTATGGCTACACCTTC. Translated: CASSYLPLAYGYTF.

This clone was detected once. V and J are TRBV3-1 (or the pseudogene TRBV3-2) and TRBJ1-1; possibly TRBD1 for D (5 bases). This CDR3 contains 16 residues. Deletions cut 2 bases from V and 0 bases from J, with 13 bases between. Per germline, CDR1 LGHDT and CDR2 YNNKEL (reference sequence). The CDR3 protein is CASSQTPAGLNTEAFF. For the CDR3, the DNA is TGTGCCAGCAGCCAAACCCCAGCAGGGTTGAACACTGAAGCTTTCTTT.

This rearrangement joins TRBV7-2 to TRBJ2-7; D is undetermined. V lost 2 bases and J lost 0, with 8 bases in between. Looked up from germline, CDR1 is SGHTA and CDR2 is FQGNSA. The CDR3 consists of 14 residues. The CDR3 sequence is CASSLMGPSYEQYF. The CDR3 DNA is TGTGCCAGCAGCTTAATGGGCCCCTCCTACGAGCAGTACTTC.

V and J are TRBV7-2 and TRBJ2-7; tentative D call: TRBD1 (6 bases). The CDR3 is 16 amino acids. The V and J ends lost 7 bases and 2 bases respectively, with 21 bases between them. The germline V gene has CDR1 SGHTA and CDR2 FQGNSA. The CDR3 loop is CASTHHPDRFTYEQYF. CDR3 DNA sequence: TGTGCCAGCACCCACCACCCTGACAGGTTCACCTACGAGCAGTACTTC.

The CDR3: CASSFGGRTGELFF. CDR3 DNA sequence: TGTGCCAGCAGTTTCGGGGGGCGAACCGGGGAGCTGTTTTTT. The rearrangement links TRBV28 to TRBJ2-2; D is perhaps TRBD2 (7 bases). The V and J ends lost 3 bases and 5 bases respectively, with 10 bases between them. The CDR3 is 14 amino acids. Germline CDR1 reads MDHEN; CDR2 reads SYDVKM.

The chain couples TRBV9 to TRBJ1-2; D is unclear. Trimming took 3 bases from V and 1 from J, leaving 10 bases between them. CDR3 length equals 14 residues. Germline V CDR1 and CDR2: SGDLS, YYNGEE. The CDR3 DNA is TGTGCCAGCAGCGCCAATACTAATAACTATGGCTACACCTTC. This gives the protein CASSANTNNYGYTF.

V gene TRBV6-2 or TRBV6-3 combines with J gene TRBJ1-5; tentative D call: TRBD1 (6 bases). Germline V lookup: CDR1 MNHEY, CDR2 SVGEGT. Trimming pared 1 base from V and 3 bases from J, leaving 13 bases between. CDR3 length equals 16 residues. This chain's CDR3 is CASSYLVDRHNQPQHF. CDR3 in DNA: TGTGCCAGCAGTTACTTAGTTGACAGGCACAATCAGCCCCAGCATTTT.

This chain uses TRBV6-2 or TRBV6-3 with TRBJ1-6; D call uncertain. The CDR3 is made up of 15 amino acids. Germline V gene lookup returns CDR1 MNHEY and CDR2 SVGEGT. Trimming removed 2 bases at V and 7 bases at J, with 12 bases between. CDR3 bases: TGTGCCAGCAGTTACGAGGGAACGATGAATTCACCCCTCCACTTT. This codes for CASSYEGTMNSPLHF.

The chain couples TRBV10-3 to TRBJ1-1; weak D call: TRBD1 (5 bases). Trimming stripped 10 bases from V and 0 bases from J, with 9 bases between. In germline, CDR1 is ENHRY, CDR2 SYGVKD. This CDR3 spans 12 amino acids. The CDR3 sequence: CATSTVNTEAFF. The DNA of the CDR3 is TGTGCCACTTCGACAGTGAACACTGAAGCTTTCTTT.

The genes are TRBV18 and TRBJ1-3; D call uncertain. This CDR3 is 16 amino acids long. Germline V lookup: CDR1 KGHSH, CDR2 LQKENI. Trimming stripped 6 bases from V and 0 bases from J, with 15 bases between. The CDR3 DNA reads as TGTGCCAGCTCCCCGACCGGAGGAGTCTCTGGAAACACCATATATTTT. Translation: CASSPTGGVSGNTIYF.

The V gene is TRBV6-5, the J gene TRBJ2-7; D is possibly TRBD2 (6 bases). Germline V lookup: CDR1 MNHEY, CDR2 SVGAGI. The CDR3 is 14 residues long. V lost 2 bases and J 0 bases, leaving 8 bases between the germline ends. The CDR3 sequence is CASSYDGSSYEQYF. The CDR3 DNA sequence: TGTGCCAGCAGTTACGACGGGAGCTCCTACGAGCAGTACTTC.

This chain uses TRBV28 with TRBJ1-6; no clear D gene. There are 10 residues in the CDR3. V lost 9 bases and J 9 bases, leaving 6 bases between the germline ends. CDR1 and CDR2 (germline): MDHEN, SYDVKM. CDR3 nucleotide sequence: TGTGCCAGTGGAGGTTCACCCCTCCACTTT. Protein: CASGGSPLHF.